This TCR beta chain was retrieved from a study of T cell responses to AZD1222 COVID-19 vaccine. As for the study in general: Pooling was applied to second doses at about 4 or about 12 weeks.

As regards this clone: Its antigen is as yet unknown.

Study findings and constraints: Reports indicate that nearly half of spike-specific TCRs are directed at unmutated variant regions. Donors skewed white British and female; clonal diversity was possibly underestimated. Regions 160-218 and 743-854 held dominance among vaccine-associated CD4 TCRs, which spanned spike.

The assay was immunoSEQ multiplex PCR, and TCRdb's table has in-frame clones only and misses some. This table holds roughly 100,000 clones, about four fifths found once. The origin of this receptor is an adult in good health. Sample: peripheral blood, taken on day 0 of AZD1222 vaccination.

In DNA form, the CDR3 reads TGTGCCAGCCAGGCTAGCGGGGGTGGGGAGCTGTTTTTT. Protein sequence: CASQASGGGELFF. The V and J genes are TRBV3-1 (or the pseudogene TRBV3-2) and TRBJ2-2, with 10 positions matching TRBD2. The CDR3 has 13 amino acids. Germline CDR1 reads LGHDT; CDR2 reads YNNKEL (reference sequence). J was trimmed by 8 bases and V by 8 bases; bases with no gene match: 5.